This is a list of T cell receptor beta chains from one sample in a study of cytomegalovirus exposure and HLA in healthy donors. Clones were read by immunoSEQ multiplex PCR, and TCRdb kept only the in-frame ones, dropping some. This sample has 68,000 or so clones; 80% to 90% occur once, and the top ten carry around 7%. The sequencing sample was made of PBMCs. These TCRs come from a human donor in good health. The CDR3 runs from the conserved cysteine through the conserved F or W. The order of the fields is J gene, V gene, D gene, clone size, CDR3 protein, CDR3 DNA. The D gene is left open where the match is weak. Only some rows state a clone size, as once, few, many or a class for expanded clones.

TRBJ1-2	TRBV9	TRBD1	.	CASSSGQGYGYTF	TGTGCCAGCAGCTCGGGACAGGGATATGGCTACACCTTC
TRBJ2-7	TRBV15	.	.	CATSTRRKEAYEQYF	TGTGCCACCAGTACCCGCCGGAAAGAGGCATACGAGCAGTACTTC
TRBJ1-2	TRBV7-3	.	.	CASSPSGQAQGYTF	TGTGCCAGCAGTCCAAGTGGGCAGGCTCAGGGCTACACCTTC
TRBJ2-7	TRBV19	.	.	CASSIEGTPTYEQYF	TGTGCCAGTAGTATAGAGGGGACACCTACCTACGAGCAGTACTTC
TRBJ1-6	TRBV19	TRBD1	.	CASSPRGLPLHF	TGTGCCAGTAGTCCGAGGGGGCTCCCCCTCCACTTT
TRBJ2-1	TRBV10-3	TRBD2	.	CAISKHSGGVGEQFF	TGTGCCATCAGCAAGCACAGCGGGGGGGTGGGTGAGCAGTTCTTC
TRBJ2-1	TRBV7-9	TRBD2	.	CASSLSGLAAGEQFF	TGTGCCAGCAGCTTATCTGGACTAGCGGCGGGGGAGCAGTTCTTC
TRBJ2-5	TRBV6-1	.	.	CASSEGSGGQETQYF	TGTGCCAGCAGTGAAGGTTCAGGGGGGCAAGAGACCCAGTACTTC
TRBJ2-1	TRBV6-6	TRBD2	.	CASTLAGGSYNEQFF	TGTGCCAGCACCTTAGCGGGGGGTTCCTACAATGAGCAGTTCTTC
TRBJ1-2	TRBV27	TRBD1	.	CASSTRGPGYGYTF	TGTGCCAGCAGTACCAGGGGGCCGGGCTATGGCTACACCTTC
TRBJ2-5	TRBV5-6	.	once	CASSFNPNRAQYF	TGTGCCAGCAGCTTTAACCCCAACAGGGCCCAGTACTTC
TRBJ1-5	TRBV7-9	.	few	CASSLGGGQPQHF	TGTGCCAGCAGCTTAGGGGGAGGGCAGCCCCAGCATTTT
TRBJ1-6	TRBV6-6	.	.	CAGKPGQGNSPLHF	TGTGCCGGTAAACCGGGACAAGGGAATTCACCCCTCCACTTT
TRBJ1-1	TRBV30	TRBD1	.	CAWSGQGSTEAFF	TGTGCCTGGAGTGGACAGGGGAGCACTGAAGCTTTCTTT
TRBJ2-7	TRBV28	.	.	CASSPTQYRARYEQYF	TGTGCCAGCAGCCCGACCCAGTACAGGGCCCGCTACGAGCAGTACTTC
TRBJ1-2	TRBV4-2	.	.	CASSQELSSYGYPF	TGTGCCAGCAGCCAGGAACTAAGTAGCTATGGCTACCCCTTC
TRBJ1-2	TRBV7-9	.	.	CASTRGGGYTF	TGTGCCAGCACGCGGGGCGGCGGCTACACCTTC
TRBJ2-1	TRBV19	.	.	CASSIGTRGGEQFF	TGTGCCAGTAGTATCGGGACTCGCGGCGGTGAGCAGTTCTTC
TRBJ2-1	TRBV30	TRBD2	.	CAWRAGLGVEQFF	TGTGCCTGGAGAGCGGGACTAGGGGTTGAGCAGTTCTTC
TRBJ2-1	TRBV7-2	TRBD1	.	CASSLARDRGYFGNEQFF	TGTGCCAGCAGCTTAGCGAGGGACAGGGGATATTTCGGCAATGAGCAGTTCTTC
TRBJ1-4	TRBV2	.	.	CASTKDERGWEKLFF	TGTGCCAGCACTAAGGACGAAAGGGGGTGGGAAAAACTGTTTTTT
TRBJ2-5	TRBV5-1	.	.	CASSLVGSQETQYF	TGCGCCAGCAGCTTGGTCGGTTCCCAAGAGACCCAGTACTTC
TRBJ1-2	TRBV2	TRBD1	.	CASSEEGQGNYGYPF	TGTGCCAGCAGTGAAGAAGGACAGGGAAACTATGGCTACCCCTTC
TRBJ1-2	TRBV25-1	.	.	CASSQAVTNYGYTF	TGTGCCAGCTCCCAAGCGGTTACGAACTATGGCTACACCTTC
TRBJ2-1	TRBV9	.	.	CASSVVASSGGEQFF	TGTGCCAGCAGCGTAGTAGCGTCCTCCGGGGGTGAGCAGTTCTTC
TRBJ2-1	TRBV5-8	TRBD1	.	CASTSLGQGVIVGYNEQFF	TGTGCCAGCACCTCATTGGGACAGGGGGTAATAGTGGGCTACAATGAGCAGTTCTTC
TRBJ2-3	TRBV5-1	TRBD2	.	CASSLALGGTDTQYF	TGCGCCAGCAGCTTGGCCTTGGGGGGGACAGATACGCAGTATTTT
TRBJ2-7	TRBV11-3	.	.	CASLPLGEGCSYEQYF	TGTGCCAGTCTCCCCCTGGGAGAAGGGTGTTCCTACGAGCAGTACTTC
TRBJ1-2	TRBV27	TRBD1	.	CASSFDRVGGYTF	TGTGCCAGCAGTTTCGACAGGGTGGGGGGCTACACCTTC
TRBJ1-1	TRBV5-1	TRBD1	.	CASSQGQGDTEAFF	TGCGCCAGCAGCCAAGGACAGGGAGATACTGAAGCTTTCTTT
TRBJ2-2	TRBV6-5	.	.	CASSSGAGPDGELFF	TGTGCCAGCAGTAGCGGTGCGGGGCCCGACGGGGAGCTGTTTTTT
TRBJ1-6	TRBV11-2	.	.	CASSLAGSPLHF	TGTGCCAGCAGCTTAGCGGGTTCACCCCTCCACTTT
TRBJ1-2	TRBV19	TRBD1	.	CASSPPGQGWDYGYTF	TGTGCCAGTAGTCCTCCGGGACAGGGCTGGGACTATGGCTACACCTTC
TRBJ2-2	TRBV4-1	TRBD2	.	CASSPRTSSNTGELFF	TGCGCCAGCAGCCCCAGGACTAGTTCGAACACCGGGGAGCTGTTTTTT
TRBJ1-6	TRBV19	.	.	CATTEVGYNSPLHF	TGTGCCACGACAGAGGTGGGGTATAATTCACCCCTCCACTTT
TRBJ2-1	TRBV5-6	TRBD2	.	CASSRGLVDEQFF	TGTGCCAGCAGTCGAGGACTAGTTGATGAGCAGTTCTTC
TRBJ2-2	TRBV28	TRBD2	.	CASSATKRGGTGELFF	TGTGCCAGCAGTGCTACCAAGCGGGGAGGGACCGGGGAGCTGTTTTTT